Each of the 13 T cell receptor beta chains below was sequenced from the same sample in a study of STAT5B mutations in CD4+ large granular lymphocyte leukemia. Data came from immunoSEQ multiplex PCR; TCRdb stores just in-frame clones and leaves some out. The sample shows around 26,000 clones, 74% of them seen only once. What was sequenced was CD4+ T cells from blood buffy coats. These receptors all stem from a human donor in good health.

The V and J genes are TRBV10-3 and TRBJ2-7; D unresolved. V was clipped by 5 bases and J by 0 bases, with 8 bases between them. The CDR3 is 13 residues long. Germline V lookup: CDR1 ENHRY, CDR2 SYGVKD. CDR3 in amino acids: CAISTRDSYEQYF. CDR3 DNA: TGTGCCATCAGTACCAGAGACTCCTACGAGCAGTACTTC.

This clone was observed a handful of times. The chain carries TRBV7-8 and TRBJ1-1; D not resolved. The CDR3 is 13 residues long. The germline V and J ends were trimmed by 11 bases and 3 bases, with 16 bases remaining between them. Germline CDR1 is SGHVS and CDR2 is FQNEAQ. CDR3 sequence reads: CASILGVHTEAFF. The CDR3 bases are TGTGCCTCCATCCTCGGAGTCCACACTGAAGCTTTCTTT. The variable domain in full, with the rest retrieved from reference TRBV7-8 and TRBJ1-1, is GAGVSQSPRYKVAKRGQDVALRCDPISGHVSLFWYQQALGQGPEFLTYFQNEAQLDKSGLPSDRFFAERPEGSVSTLKIQRTQQEDSAVYLCASILGVHTEAFFGQGTRLTVV.

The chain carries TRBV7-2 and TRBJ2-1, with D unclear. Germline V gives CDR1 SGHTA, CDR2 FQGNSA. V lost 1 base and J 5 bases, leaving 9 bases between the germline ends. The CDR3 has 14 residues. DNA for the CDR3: TGTGCCAGCAGCTTAGGGCTCCTAAACAATGAGCAGTTCTTC. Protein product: CASSLGLLNNEQFF.

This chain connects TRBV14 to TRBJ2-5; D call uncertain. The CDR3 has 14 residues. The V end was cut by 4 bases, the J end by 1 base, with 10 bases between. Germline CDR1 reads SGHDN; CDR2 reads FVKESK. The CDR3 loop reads CASSLQLVQETQYF. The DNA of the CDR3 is TGTGCCAGCAGCCTCCAGTTGGTCCAAGAGACCCAGTACTTC.

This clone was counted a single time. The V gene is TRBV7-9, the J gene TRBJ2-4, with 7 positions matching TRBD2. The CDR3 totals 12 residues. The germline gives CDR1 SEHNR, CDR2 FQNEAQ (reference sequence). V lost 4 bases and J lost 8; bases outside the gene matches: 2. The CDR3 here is CASSWGGDIQYF. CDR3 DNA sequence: TGTGCCAGCAGCTGGGGGGGGGACATTCAGTACTTC.

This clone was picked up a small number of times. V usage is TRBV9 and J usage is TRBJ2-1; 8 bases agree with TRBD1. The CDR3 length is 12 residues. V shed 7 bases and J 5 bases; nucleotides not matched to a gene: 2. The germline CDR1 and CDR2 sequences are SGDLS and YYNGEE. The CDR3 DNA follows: TGTGCCAGCCCGGACAGGGACAATGAGCAGTTCTTC. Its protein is CASPDRDNEQFF.

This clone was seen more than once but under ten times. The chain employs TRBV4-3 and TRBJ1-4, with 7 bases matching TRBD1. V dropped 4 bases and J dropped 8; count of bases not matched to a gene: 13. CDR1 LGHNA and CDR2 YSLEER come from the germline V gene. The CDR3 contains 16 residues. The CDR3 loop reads CASSPASQGGTEKLFF. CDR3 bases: TGCGCCAGCAGCCCGGCTTCGCAGGGGGGAACCGAAAAACTGTTTTTT.

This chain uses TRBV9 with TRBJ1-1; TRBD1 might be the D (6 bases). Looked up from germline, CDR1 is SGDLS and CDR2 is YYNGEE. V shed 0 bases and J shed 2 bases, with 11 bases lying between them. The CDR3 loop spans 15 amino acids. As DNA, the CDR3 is TGTGCCAGCAGCGTAGAACCGGGACACAACACTGAAGCTTTCTTT. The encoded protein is CASSVEPGHNTEAFF.

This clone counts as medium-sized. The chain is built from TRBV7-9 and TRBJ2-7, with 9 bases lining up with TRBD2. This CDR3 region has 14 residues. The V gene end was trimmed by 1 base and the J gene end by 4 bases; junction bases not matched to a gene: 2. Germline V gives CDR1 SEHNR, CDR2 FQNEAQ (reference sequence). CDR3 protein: CASSLGGLAYEQYF. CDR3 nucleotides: TGTGCCAGCAGCTTAGGGGGACTAGCTTACGAGCAGTACTTC.

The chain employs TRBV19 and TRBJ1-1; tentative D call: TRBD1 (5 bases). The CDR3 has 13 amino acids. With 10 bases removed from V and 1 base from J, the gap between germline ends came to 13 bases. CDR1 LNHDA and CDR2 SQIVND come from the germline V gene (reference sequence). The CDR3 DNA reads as TGTGCCACCTCTAGGGGTCGGAACACTGAAGCTTTCTTT. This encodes CATSRGRNTEAFF.

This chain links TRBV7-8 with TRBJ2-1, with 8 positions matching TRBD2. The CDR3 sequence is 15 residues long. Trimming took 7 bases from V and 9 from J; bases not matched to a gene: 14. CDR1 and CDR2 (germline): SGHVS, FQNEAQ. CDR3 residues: CASTISRGGPGEQFF. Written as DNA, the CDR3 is TGTGCCAGCACTATAAGTCGCGGGGGGCCCGGTGAGCAGTTCTTC.

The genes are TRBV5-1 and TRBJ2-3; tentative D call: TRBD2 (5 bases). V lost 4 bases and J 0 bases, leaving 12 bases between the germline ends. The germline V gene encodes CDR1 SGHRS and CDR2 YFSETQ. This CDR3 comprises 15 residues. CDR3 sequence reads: CASSEAAASTDTQYF. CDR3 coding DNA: TGCGCCAGCAGCGAAGCAGCGGCTAGCACAGATACGCAGTATTTT.

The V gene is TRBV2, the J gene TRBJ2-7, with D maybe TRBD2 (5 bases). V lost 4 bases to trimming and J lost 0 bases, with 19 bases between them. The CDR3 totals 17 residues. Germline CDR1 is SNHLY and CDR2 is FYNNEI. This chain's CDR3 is CASSGLALWETSYEQYF. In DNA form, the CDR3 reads TGTGCCAGCAGTGGTTTAGCGTTGTGGGAGACCTCCTACGAGCAGTACTTC.